A selection of T cell receptor beta chains follows, all from one sample in a study of human T cells and chemical hapten exposure. TCRdb redid the calling of the RACE reads with MiXCR, one entry per CDR3 protein. The sample includes just under 350,000 distinct CDR3 sequences, under 9% seen only once; the top ten take roughly 7.9%. The sample in question was whole blood, obtained in connection with sensitization to the hapten diphenylcyclopropenone (DPC). These receptors originate from a woman aged 18-29 years with alopecia areata. Some clones in this sample may be carry-over from other donors' samples. The CDR3 runs from the conserved cysteine through the conserved F or W. D genes are given only for firm matches. Only part of the rows carry a size: once, few, many, or a class if the clone is expanded.

>TRBJ2-1|NA|TRBV5-4|many
CASSPDSSYNEQFF
TGTGCCAGCAGCCCCGACAGCTCCTACAATGAGCAGTTCTTC
>TRBJ2-1|TRBD2|TRBV5-4|many
CASRSLAGGRSSYNEQFF
TGTGCCAGCCGATCCCTAGCGGGGGGCCGGAGCTCCTACAATGAGCAGTTCTTC
>TRBJ2-5|NA|TRBV3-1|many
CASSHPEGTQYF
TGTGCCAGCAGCCATCCGGAGGGGACCCAGTACTTC
>TRBJ1-1|NA|TRBV18|many
CASSPLYGAQGTEAFF
TGTGCCAGCTCACCACTCTATGGGGCGCAGGGGACTGAAGCTTTCTTT
>TRBJ2-1|NA|TRBV7-9|NA
CASSSAGGADEQFF
TGTGCCAGCAGCTCCGCCGGGGGTGCGGATGAGCAGTTCTTC
>TRBJ1-1|NA|TRBV20-1|many
CSARRTWGTEAFF
TGCAGTGCTAGGAGGACCTGGGGTACTGAAGCTTTCTTT
>TRBJ1-1|NA|TRBV27|many
CASSSERFMNTEAFF
TGTGCCAGCAGTTCAGAGCGGTTTATGAACACTGAAGCTTTCTTT
>TRBJ2-7|NA|TRBV18|few
CASSPREQYF
TGTGCCAGCTCCCCAAGGGAGCAGTACTTC
>TRBJ2-1|NA|TRBV6-5|NA
CASSYSARRWGLSYNEQFF
TGTGCCAGCAGTTATTCGGCCCGCCGGTGGGGGCTTTCCTACAATGAGCAGTTCTTC
>TRBJ1-1|TRBD1|TRBV20-1|NA
CSARVSGTGGNTEAFF
TGCAGTGCTAGAGTTTCCGGGACAGGGGGCAATACTGAAGCTTTCTTT
>TRBJ2-1|TRBD2|TRBV12-3/TRBV12-4|many
CASTLAGGPGNEQFF
TGTGCCAGCACCCTAGCGGGGGGGCCCGGCAATGAGCAGTTCTTC
>TRBJ2-6|TRBD1|TRBV4-2|few
CASSQRDRDSGANVLTF
TGTGCCAGCAGCCAGCGGGACAGGGATTCTGGGGCCAACGTCCTGACTTTC
>TRBJ2-5|TRBD1|TRBV28|few
CASSLLGTGFVRETQYF
TGTGCCAGCAGTTTATTAGGGACAGGGTTCGTCCGAGAGACCCAGTACTTC
>TRBJ1-1|NA|TRBV12-3/TRBV12-4|NA
CASSLGGRQTEAFF
TGTGCCAGCAGTTTAGGTGGCAGGCAAACTGAAGCTTTCTTT
>TRBJ2-6|NA|TRBV12-3/TRBV12-4|few
CASSLARSGANVLTF
TGTGCCAGCAGTTTAGCGCGCTCTGGGGCCAACGTCCTGACTTTC
>TRBJ2-5|NA|TRBV6-5|many
CASSRRQVQETQYF
TGTGCCAGCAGTCGTCGACAGGTTCAAGAGACCCAGTACTTC